This T cell receptor (beta chain) stems from a study of cytomegalovirus exposure and HLA in healthy donors. This CDR3 contains 14 residues. Germline CDR1 is GTSNPN and CDR2 is SVGIG (reference sequence). V lost 3 bases and J lost 2, with 10 bases in between. PCR was performed using 60 Vbeta and 13 Jbeta primers. Clones were sequenced by immunoSEQ multiplex PCR, and TCRdb holds only the in-frame ones, with some missing. This repertoire includes some 80,000 clones. On this clone: The antigen remains undetermined.

General study points: According to the study, roughly 160 TCR beta chains were cytomegalovirus-associated. It was only CMV serostatus that was available as immune exposure information. Earlier analysis found most TCR beta V segments productive about 90% or about 30% of the time.

Sample: PBMCs. The receptor's source is a woman under 40 in good health and CMV-seronegative. The chain carries TRBV30 and TRBJ2-2; maybe TRBD1 (5 bases). The CDR3 reads CAWSRQSNTGELFF. For the CDR3, the DNA is TGTGCCTGGAGCCGACAGTCCAACACCGGGGAGCTGTTTTTT. The whole variable domain, filled in from reference TRBV30 and TRBJ2-2, reads SQTIHQWPATLVQPVGSPLSLECTVEGTSNPNLYWYRQAAGRGLQLLFYSVGIGQISSEVPQNLSASRPQDRQFILSSKKLLLSDSGFYLCAWSRQSNTGELFFGEGSRLTVL.